A single sample is the source of the 25 T cell receptor beta chains below, sequenced in a study of shared clonotypes between healthy human individuals. The assay was immunoSEQ multiplex PCR, and TCRdb's table has in-frame clones only and misses some. This table holds a few hundred thousand clones, 74% found once. What was sequenced was memory CD4+ T cells sorted from blood. Subset noted: CD45RA-negative fraction. The receptor source for this set is a man aged 25 to 40 in good health.

This chain links TRBV6-5 with TRBJ1-1, with 8 nucleotides matching TRBD1. Germline CDR1 reads MNHEY; CDR2 reads SVGAGI. Losses at the gene ends were 4 bases for V and 5 bases for J; bases not matched to a gene: 3. The CDR3 is made up of 13 amino acids. The CDR3 is CASSWTGMTEAFF. The CDR3 DNA reads TGTGCCAGCAGTTGGACAGGGATGACTGAAGCTTTCTTT.

The CDR3 DNA sequence: TGTGCCAGCAGCGTAGATCCCCACCTCGCGGGAACAGACAATGAGCAGTTCTTC. Its translation: CASSVDPHLAGTDNEQFF. The chain joins TRBV9 to TRBJ2-1; D might be TRBD2 (6 bases). The CDR3 length is 18 residues. Germline lookup yields CDR1 SGDLS and CDR2 YYNGEE. V was clipped by 0 bases and J by 5 bases, with 21 bases between them.

The chain couples TRBV5-6 to TRBJ2-5; 7 bases agree with TRBD2. V was pared by 4 bases and J by 4 bases, with 7 bases of the junction left unmatched. The CDR3 consists of 14 residues. The germline CDR1 and CDR2 sequences are SGHDT and YYEEEE. This CDR3 is CASSMGTIRETQYF. DNA of the CDR3: TGTGCCAGCAGCATGGGGACTATCAGAGAGACCCAGTACTTC.

This chain connects TRBV5-4 to TRBJ1-2; D is unresolved. Trimming took 0 bases from V and 2 from J, leaving 8 bases between them. The CDR3 has 14 amino acids. Germline V gene lookup returns CDR1 SGHNT and CDR2 YYREEE (reference sequence). CDR3 amino acids: CASSLETYNYGYTF. CDR3 nucleotides: TGTGCCAGCAGCTTGGAGACCTACAACTATGGCTACACCTTC.

The gene calls are TRBV18 and TRBJ1-1; D unresolved. Trimming removed 2 bases at V and 3 bases at J, with 10 bases between. Germline CDR1 and CDR2: KGHSH and LQKENI. The CDR3 is 14 residues long. CDR3 bases: TGTGCCAGCTCACCAACGGGCCTCGACACTGAAGCTTTCTTT. It specifies CASSPTGLDTEAFF. Together with reference TRBV18 and TRBJ1-1, the CDR3 gives the full variable domain: NAGVMQNPRHLVRRRGQEARLRCSPMKGHSHVYWYRQLPEEGLKFMVYLQKENIIDESGMPKERFSAEFPKEGPSILRIQQVVRGDSAAYFCASSPTGLDTEAFFGQGTRLTVV.

The sample holds one count of this clone. V and J are TRBV11-2 and TRBJ1-1; TRBD1 matches at 7 bases. CDR3 length equals 20 residues. Germline V gene lookup returns CDR1 SGHAT and CDR2 FQNNGV. V shed 0 bases, J shed 2 bases, and the junction held 18 bases outside the gene matches. DNA of the CDR3: TGTGCCAGCAGCTTAGATCCCCGGGGACAGCCCAGAATCACCAACACTGAAGCTTTCTTT. This sequence encodes CASSLDPRGQPRITNTEAFF. Combining the CDR3 with reference TRBV11-2 and TRBJ1-1 gives the whole variable domain EAGVAQSPRYKIIEKRQSVAFWCNPISGHATLYWYQQILGQGPKLLIQFQNNGVVDDSQLPKDRFSAERLKGVDSTLKIQPAKLEDSAVYLCASSLDPRGQPRITNTEAFFGQGTRLTVV.

This chain joins TRBV19 and TRBJ1-2, with 11 bases matching TRBD1. CDR1 and CDR2 (germline): LNHDA, SQIVND (reference sequence). Trimming cost V 5 bases and J 10 bases; bases outside gene matches: 6. The CDR3 is 13 amino acids. This chain's CDR3 is CASSARGQGDYTF. CDR3 sequence (DNA): TGTGCCAGTAGTGCCCGGGGACAGGGGGACTACACCTTC.

The rearrangement links TRBV7-9 to TRBJ2-2, with no clear D. CDR1 and CDR2 (germline): SEHNR, FQNEAQ (reference sequence). CDR3 length: 16 residues. V was clipped by 5 bases and J by 2 bases, with 15 bases between them. Written as DNA, the CDR3 is TGTGCCAGCAGCCCCGTCGGTCACCCTAACACCGGGGAGCTGTTTTTT. It specifies CASSPVGHPNTGELFF.

CDR3 amino acids: CSARDRGREQFF. For the CDR3, the DNA is TGCAGCGCACGGGACAGGGGGCGTGAGCAGTTCTTC. The chain uses TRBV29-1 and TRBJ2-1, with TRBD1 matching over 12 bases. Germline values: CDR1 SQVTM, CDR2 ANQGSEA. The CDR3 runs to 12 residues. V was pared by 7 bases and J by 9 bases, with 4 bases of the junction left unmatched.

The chain joins TRBV19 to TRBJ2-1, with no clear D. CDR3 size: 15 residues. Germline CDR1 reads LNHDA; CDR2 reads SQIVND (reference sequence). V was cut by 4 bases and J by 2 bases, with 12 bases left in between. The CDR3 sequence: CASSTRAGTYNEQFF. For the CDR3, the DNA is TGTGCCAGTAGTACGCGTGCTGGGACCTACAATGAGCAGTTCTTC.

This clone was found a few times. The chain recombines TRBV5-4 with TRBJ2-3; 9 positions agree with TRBD2. Germline trimming cut 2 bases from V and 0 bases from J; bases unmatched to any gene: 4. The CDR3 is 16 residues long. CDR1 is SGHNT and CDR2 is YYREEE in the germline V gene (reference sequence). The CDR3 region is CASSFGTSRSTDTQYF. As DNA, the CDR3 is TGTGCCAGCAGCTTCGGGACTAGCCGCAGCACAGATACGCAGTATTTT.

The chain employs TRBV9 and TRBJ2-1, with D unclear. CDR3 length equals 15 residues. CDR1 and CDR2 (germline): SGDLS, YYNGEE. Between the trimmed V and J ends, which lost 0 bases and 4 bases, there was a span of 11 bases. In nucleotides, the CDR3 is TGTGCCAGCAGCGTAGCTCAGGACCCGTACAATGAGCAGTTCTTC. Translated, it gives CASSVAQDPYNEQFF.

With regard to this clone: Other DNA sequences in the sample encode the same CDR3. The chain carries TRBV28 and TRBJ2-7; TRBD2 aligns across 7 bases. Germline lookup yields CDR1 MDHEN and CDR2 SYDVKM. The trim removed 8 bases at V and 3 bases at J, leaving 4 bases unmatched. The CDR3 sequence is 12 residues long. The DNA of the CDR3 is TGTGCCAGCCGGGCGGGAGTCTACGAGCAGTACTTC. This gives the protein CASRAGVYEQYF. The full variable domain, with the rest looked up from reference TRBV28 and TRBJ2-7, is DVKVTQSSRYLVKRTGEKVFLECVQDMDHENMFWYRQDPGLGLRLIYFSYDVKMKEKGDIPEGYSVSREKKERFSLILESASTNQTSMYLCASRAGVYEQYFGPGTRLTVT.

The chain couples TRBV27 to TRBJ2-7; 10 bases are a match to TRBD1. V lost 8 bases to trimming and J lost 6 bases; unmatched junction nucleotides: 16. The CDR3 spans 16 residues. Germline CDR1 is MNHEY and CDR2 is SMNVEV (reference sequence). CDR3: CASGIPGQGMGSEQYF. The CDR3 DNA sequence: TGTGCCAGCGGAATCCCGGGACAGGGGATGGGCTCCGAGCAGTACTTC.

The V and J genes are TRBV11-3 and TRBJ2-1; weak D call: TRBD2 (5 bases). The germline V and J ends were trimmed by 4 bases and 10 bases, with 11 bases remaining between them. Germline V gene lookup returns CDR1 SGHNT and CDR2 YENEEA. There are 12 residues in the CDR3. CDR3 residues: CASSSIGGEQFF. DNA for the CDR3: TGTGCCAGCAGCTCGATAGGAGGCGAGCAGTTCTTC.

This clone was picked up one time. This chain connects TRBV10-3 to TRBJ2-1, with 8 bases fitting TRBD2. CDR3 size: 16 residues. CDR1 is ENHRY, CDR2 SYGVKD, per germline. The ends lost 3 bases at V and 3 bases at J; junction bases unmatched: 7. CDR3 DNA: TGTGCCATCAGTGAAGATACTAGCGGCTACTACAATGAGCAGTTCTTC. Translation: CAISEDTSGYYNEQFF.

CDR3 sequence (DNA): TGTGCCAGCAAGAGAACGGAGGTCGGGACCGGGGAGCTGTTTTTT. This sequence encodes CASKRTEVGTGELFF. The gene calls are TRBV7-9 and TRBJ2-2, with D possibly matching TRBD2 (5 bases). There are 15 residues in the CDR3. With 7 bases removed from V and 5 bases from J, the gap between germline ends came to 17 bases. The germline gives CDR1 SEHNR, CDR2 FQNEAQ (reference sequence).

This chain connects TRBV5-1 to TRBJ2-2; D is uncertain. The CDR3 runs to 13 residues. Germline V gives CDR1 SGHRS, CDR2 YFSETQ. V was clipped by 2 bases and J by 3 bases, with 5 bases between them. The CDR3 spells CASSLDDTGELFF. The CDR3, as DNA: TGCGCCAGCAGCTTAGACGACACCGGGGAGCTGTTTTTT.

There are many counts of this clone. The rearrangement links TRBV15 to TRBJ2-1; TRBD1 agrees at 9 bases. The J segment lost 6 bases and the V segment lost 1 base, leaving 4 bases of the junction unmatched. CDR1 and CDR2 from the germline V gene are LNHNV and YYDKDF (reference sequence). The CDR3 covers 15 residues. The CDR3 DNA is TGTGCCACCAGCAGAGCGGGACAGGGTAGCAATGAGCAGTTCTTC. Protein product: CATSRAGQGSNEQFF.

This chain connects TRBV7-9 to TRBJ2-1; no clear D. Per the germline V gene, CDR1 is SEHNR and CDR2 is FQNEAQ (reference sequence). The CDR3 consists of 9 residues. Deletions cut 5 bases from V and 10 bases from J, with 3 bases between. This chain's CDR3 is CASSQEQFF. CDR3 in DNA: TGTGCCAGCAGCCAGGAGCAGTTCTTC.

J is TRBJ2-7 and V is TRBV11-2; D ambiguous. The V and J ends lost 2 bases and 1 base respectively, with 3 bases between them. In germline, CDR1 is SGHAT, CDR2 FQNNGV. This CDR3 comprises 12 residues. The CDR3 here is CASSLRSYEQYF. DNA for the CDR3: TGTGCCAGCAGCTTAAGGTCCTACGAGCAGTACTTC.

This clone was counted a few times. The chain is built from TRBV7-2 and TRBJ2-3; D not resolved. The CDR3 length is 14 residues. Trimming cost V 1 base and J 2 bases, with 7 bases left between them. CDR1 and CDR2 from the germline V gene are SGHTA and FQGNSA. CDR3 sequence (DNA): TGTGCCAGCAGCTTAGAAGACATCACAGATACGCAGTATTTT. Translation: CASSLEDITDTQYF. The variable domain in full, completed from reference TRBV7-2 and TRBJ2-3, reads GAGVSQSPSNKVTEKGKDVELRCDPISGHTALYWYRQSLGQGLEFLIYFQGNSAPDKSGLPSDRFSAERTGGSVSTLTIQRTQQEDSAVYLCASSLEDITDTQYFGPGTRLTVL.

The chain's CDR3 is CASSEYRVGELFF. Written as DNA, the CDR3 is TGTGCCAGCAGCGAGTACAGGGTCGGGGAGCTGTTTTTT. The chain couples TRBV6-1 to TRBJ2-2, with D possibly TRBD1 on 6 matching bases. V was pared by 6 bases and J by 7 bases, with 12 bases between. The CDR3 runs 13 residues. CDR1 is MNHNS, CDR2 SASEGT, per germline.

This rearrangement joins TRBV2 to TRBJ2-5; D possibly corresponds to TRBD2 (5 bases). Germline assignment: CDR1 SNHLY and CDR2 FYNNEI. This CDR3 is built from 12 residues. V lost 7 bases and J lost 4, with 10 bases in between. The CDR3 bases are TGTGCCAGCAAGTGGGAGATAGAGACCCAGTACTTC. The encoded protein is CASKWEIETQYF.

This chain joins TRBV6-5 and TRBJ1-5, with 9 positions matching TRBD1. V dropped 0 bases and J dropped 10; count of bases not matched to a gene: 10. This CDR3 contains 16 residues. The germline V gene encodes CDR1 MNHEY and CDR2 SVGAGI. The CDR3 loop is CASSYSVLGQGVPQHF. DNA for the CDR3: TGTGCCAGCAGTTACTCGGTGTTGGGACAGGGAGTTCCCCAGCATTTT.